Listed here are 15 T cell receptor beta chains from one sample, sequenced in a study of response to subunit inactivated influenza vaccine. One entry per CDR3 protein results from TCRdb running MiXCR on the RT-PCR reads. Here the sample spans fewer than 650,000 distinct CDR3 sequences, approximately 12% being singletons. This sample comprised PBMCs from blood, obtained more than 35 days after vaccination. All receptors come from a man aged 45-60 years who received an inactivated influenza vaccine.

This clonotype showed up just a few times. CDR3 coding DNA: TGCGCCAGCAGCTGGACGAACAGGGACAGCCACGAGCAGTACTTC. Translation gives CASSWTNRDSHEQYF. The chain links TRBV5-1 to TRBJ2-7, with 7 nucleotides matching TRBD1. V gave up 3 bases and J gave up 5 bases; unmatched junction bases: 11. The CDR3 spans 15 residues. Per germline, CDR1 SGHRS and CDR2 YFSETQ.

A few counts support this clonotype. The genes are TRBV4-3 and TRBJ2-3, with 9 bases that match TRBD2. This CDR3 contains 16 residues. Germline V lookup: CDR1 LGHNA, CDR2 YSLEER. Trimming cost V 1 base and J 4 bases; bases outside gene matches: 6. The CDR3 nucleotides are TGCGCCAGCAGCCAAGCGGCAGCGGGGGGCCCAGATACGCAGTATTTT. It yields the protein CASSQAAAGGPDTQYF.

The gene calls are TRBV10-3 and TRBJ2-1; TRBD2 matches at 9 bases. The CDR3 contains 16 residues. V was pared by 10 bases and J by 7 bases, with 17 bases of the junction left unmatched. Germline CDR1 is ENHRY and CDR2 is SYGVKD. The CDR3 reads CATLSPSGKGSNEQFF. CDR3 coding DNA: TGTGCCACCCTGAGCCCTAGCGGGAAAGGAAGTAATGAGCAGTTCTTC.

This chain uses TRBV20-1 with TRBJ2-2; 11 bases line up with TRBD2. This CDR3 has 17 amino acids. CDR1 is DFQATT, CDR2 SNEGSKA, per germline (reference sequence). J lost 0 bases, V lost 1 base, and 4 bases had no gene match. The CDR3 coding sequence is TGCAGTGCTAGAGGACTAGCGGGGTTAGCGAACACCGGGGAGCTGTTTTTT. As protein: CSARGLAGLANTGELFF.

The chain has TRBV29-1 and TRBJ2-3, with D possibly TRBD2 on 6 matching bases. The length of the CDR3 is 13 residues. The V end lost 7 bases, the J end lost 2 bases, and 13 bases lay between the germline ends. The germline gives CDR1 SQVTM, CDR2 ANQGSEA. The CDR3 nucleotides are TGCAGCGGGAGGGGCGCCACCACAGATACGCAGTATTTT. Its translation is CSGRGATTDTQYF.

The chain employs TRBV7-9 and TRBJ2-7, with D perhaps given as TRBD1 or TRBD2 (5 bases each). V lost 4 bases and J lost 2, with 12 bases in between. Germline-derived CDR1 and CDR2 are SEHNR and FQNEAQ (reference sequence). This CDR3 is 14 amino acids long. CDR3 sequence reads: CASSSGTVTYEQYF. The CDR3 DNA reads TGTGCCAGCAGCTCCGGGACCGTTACCTACGAGCAGTACTTC.

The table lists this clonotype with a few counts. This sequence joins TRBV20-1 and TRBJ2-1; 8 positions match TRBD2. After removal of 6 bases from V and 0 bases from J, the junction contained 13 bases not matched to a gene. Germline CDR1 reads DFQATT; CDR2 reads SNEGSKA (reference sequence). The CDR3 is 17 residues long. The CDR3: CSAERGGERNSYNEQFF. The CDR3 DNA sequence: TGCAGTGCGGAACGGGGGGGGGAGCGGAACTCCTACAATGAGCAGTTCTTC.

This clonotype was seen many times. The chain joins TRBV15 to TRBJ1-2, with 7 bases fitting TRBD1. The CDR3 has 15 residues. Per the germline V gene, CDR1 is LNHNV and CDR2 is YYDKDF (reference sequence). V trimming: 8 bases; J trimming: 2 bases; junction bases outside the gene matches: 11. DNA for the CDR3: TGTGCCACCTCTACCCCGGGACAGCCGAACTATGGCTACACCTTC. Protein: CATSTPGQPNYGYTF. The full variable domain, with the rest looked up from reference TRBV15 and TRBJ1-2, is DAMVIQNPRYQVTQFGKPVTLSCSQTLNHNVMYWYQQKSSQAPKLLFHYYDKDFNNEADTPDNFQSRRPNTSFCFLDIRSPGLGDTAMYLCATSTPGQPNYGYTFGSGTRLTVV.

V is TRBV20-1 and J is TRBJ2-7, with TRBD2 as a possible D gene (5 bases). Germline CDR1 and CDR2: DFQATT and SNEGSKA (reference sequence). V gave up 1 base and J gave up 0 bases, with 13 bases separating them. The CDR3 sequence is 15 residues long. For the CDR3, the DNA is TGCAGTGCTAGAGTATGGCGAGGGAGCTCCTACGAGCAGTACTTC. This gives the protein CSARVWRGSSYEQYF.

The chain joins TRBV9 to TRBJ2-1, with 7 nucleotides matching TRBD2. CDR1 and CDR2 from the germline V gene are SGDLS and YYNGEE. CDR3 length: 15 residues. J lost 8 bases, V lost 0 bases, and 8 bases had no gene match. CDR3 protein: CASSVAGRPRYEQFF. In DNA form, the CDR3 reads TGTGCCAGCAGCGTAGCCGGGAGGCCCCGGTATGAGCAGTTCTTC.

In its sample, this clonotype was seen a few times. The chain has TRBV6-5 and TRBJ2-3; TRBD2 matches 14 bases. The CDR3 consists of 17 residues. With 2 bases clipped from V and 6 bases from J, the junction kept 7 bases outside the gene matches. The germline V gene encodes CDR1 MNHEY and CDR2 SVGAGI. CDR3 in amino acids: CASSYGMGLAGVDTQYF. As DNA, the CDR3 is TGTGCCAGCAGTTACGGAATGGGACTAGCGGGAGTGGATACGCAGTATTTT.

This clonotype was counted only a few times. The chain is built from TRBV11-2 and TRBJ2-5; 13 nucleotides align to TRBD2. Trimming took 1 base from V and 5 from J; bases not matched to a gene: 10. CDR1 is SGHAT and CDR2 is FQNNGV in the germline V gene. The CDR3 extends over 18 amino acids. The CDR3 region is CASSLVLAGGPSGETQYF. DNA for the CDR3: TGTGCCAGCAGCTTAGTACTAGCGGGAGGGCCCTCGGGGGAGACCCAGTACTTC.

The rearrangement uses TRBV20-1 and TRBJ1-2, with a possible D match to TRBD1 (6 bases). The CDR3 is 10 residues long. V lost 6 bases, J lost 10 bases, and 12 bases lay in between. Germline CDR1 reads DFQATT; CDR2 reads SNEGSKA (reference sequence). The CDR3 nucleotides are TGCAGTGCCCCCGACAGGCACTACACCTTC. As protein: CSAPDRHYTF.

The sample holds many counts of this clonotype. CDR3 coding DNA: TGTGCCAGCACCCTCCTGATGGGGCCGACAGATACGCAGTATTTT. Translation: CASTLLMGPTDTQYF. The rearrangement links TRBV12-3 or TRBV12-4 to TRBJ2-3, with D tentatively TRBD1 (5 bases). The CDR3 is 15 amino acids. The V end lost 7 bases, the J end lost 3 bases, and 17 bases lay between the germline ends.

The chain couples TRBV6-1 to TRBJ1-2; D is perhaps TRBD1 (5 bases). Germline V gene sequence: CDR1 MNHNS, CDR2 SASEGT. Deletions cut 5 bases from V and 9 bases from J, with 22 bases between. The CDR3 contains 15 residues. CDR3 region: CASSPDRLVRTSYTF. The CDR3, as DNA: TGTGCCAGCAGTCCAGACAGATTGGTTCGAACAAGCTACACCTTC.